The rows below give T cell receptor beta chains drawn from one sample of a study of blood T cells in healthy people across ages. TCRdb reanalysed the 5' RACE reads using MiXCR and keeps one entry per CDR3 protein. The table shows around 1,700,000 distinct CDR3 sequences, with under 30% occurring only once. Sample: blood. Receptors originate from a woman in her twenties or thirties in good health. Each CDR3 is given with its conserved first and last residue. The D gene is left open where the match is weak. Not all rows give a size; the values are once, few, many and, for expanded clones, a class.

clone_size d_call j_call v_call cdr3_length cdr3_nt cdr3_aa
many NA TRBJ2-7 TRBV20-1 13 TGCAGTGCTGGCCGCGTCGGGACCCACGAGCAGTACTTC CSAGRVGTHEQYF
NA TRBD2 TRBJ2-3 TRBV7-2 15 TGTGCCAGCAGCTTAGTGTTAGCGGGCACAGATCCGCAGTATTTT CASSLVLAGTDPQYF
NA TRBD2 TRBJ2-5 TRBV10-1 15 TGCGCCAGCAGTGGGCACGGGACTAGCGGAGAGACCCAGTACTTC CASSGHGTSGETQYF
NA NA TRBJ1-2 TRBV7-9 16 TGTGCCGGCAGCTCGCCAGGGGCTATGGAGATTCTTGGCTACACCTTC CAGSSPGAMEILGYTF
few NA TRBJ1-6 TRBV27 15 TGTGCCAGCACCTCCCTTCGGGGGGTAAATTCACCCCTCCACTTT CASTSLRGVNSPLHF
many NA TRBJ2-5 TRBV12-3/TRBV12-4 15 TGTGCCAGCATTCCCGAGCTGGAGGGTCGCGAGACCCAGTACTTC CASIPELEGRETQYF
few TRBD1 TRBJ2-5 TRBV24-1 16 TGTGCCACCAGTGATGGTAGGACAGGTCATCTAGAGACCCAGTACTTC CATSDGRTGHLETQYF
few NA TRBJ1-5 TRBV4-1 15 TGCGCCAGCAGTCAAGGTCTGGGTGGGACTCAGCCCCAGCATTTT CASSQGLGGTQPQHF
NA NA TRBJ1-1 TRBV5-1 15 TGCGCCAGCAGCTCAGGACACGTCATGAACACTGAAGCTTTCTTT CASSSGHVMNTEAFF
NA NA TRBJ1-1 TRBV30 14 TGTGCCTGGAGCGCCAGATCCATGAACACTGAAGCTTTCTTT CAWSARSMNTEAFF
many NA TRBJ1-2 TRBV12-3/TRBV12-4 13 TGTGCCAGCAGTTTACTACAGGGAGATGGCTACACCTTC CASSLLQGDGYTF
NA TRBD1 TRBJ1-2 TRBV29-1 14 TGCAGCGTTGAATTAGCAGGGGGAGACTATGGCTACACCTTC CSVELAGGDYGYTF
many TRBD1 TRBJ2-7 TRBV28 14 TGTGCCAGCAGAGTCCGGGACAGTAATTCAGAGCAGTACTTC CASRVRDSNSEQYF
few TRBD2 TRBJ2-2 TRBV27 14 TGTGCCAGCAGTCGGGACTACCTAACCGGGGAGCTGTTTTTT CASSRDYLTGELFF
few TRBD2 TRBJ2-2 TRBV2 14 TGTGCCAGCAGTGCGGGGGGGCCCACCGGGGAGCTGTTTTTT CASSAGGPTGELFF
NA NA TRBJ2-2 TRBV20-1 15 TGCAGTATTAGGGACCGCCCGGAGGGCACCGGGGAGCTGTTTTTT CSIRDRPEGTGELFF
NA NA TRBJ2-4 TRBV15 14 TGTGCCACCAGCAGAGAAAAGACGGTGAGCATTCAGTACTTC CATSREKTVSIQYF
NA NA TRBJ1-4 TRBV6-1 13 TGTGCCAGCAGTGAACAGATCAATGAAAAACTGTTTTTT CASSEQINEKLFF
NA TRBD1 TRBJ2-2 TRBV12-3/TRBV12-4 15 TGTGCCAGCAGCCGACAGGGTTTGGACACCGGGGAGCTGTTTTTT CASSRQGLDTGELFF
NA NA TRBJ1-2 TRBV19 14 TGTGCCAGTAGTCTACCCCCCAGGGGTTATGGCTACACCTTC CASSLPPRGYGYTF
few NA TRBJ1-5 TRBV7-9 17 TGTGCCAGCAGCTTAGATCTAGGGGGGGTAGGAAATCAGCCCCAGCATTTT CASSLDLGGVGNQPQHF
NA NA TRBJ2-6 TRBV2 14 TGTGCCAGCAGTGTAGGCGGAGGGGCCAACGTCCTGACTTTC CASSVGGGANVLTF
NA TRBD2 TRBJ2-1 TRBV7-2 18 TGTGCCAGCAGCAAAGCCGGGACTAGCGGGGGGCCGTACAATGAGCAGTTCTTC CASSKAGTSGGPYNEQFF
few NA TRBJ1-2 TRBV10-3 14 TGTGCCATCAGTGGAGGGGGGGGCGACTATGGCTACACCTTC CAISGGGGDYGYTF
once TRBD1 TRBJ1-1 TRBV7-9 17 TGTGCCAGCAGCTCCGGGACAGGCCCCGGGATGAACACTGAAGCTTTCTTT CASSSGTGPGMNTEAFF